This TCR beta chain was retrieved from a study of T cell changes during pregnancy in multiple sclerosis. TCRdb's copy holds only in-frame clones and misses some; the assay was immunoSEQ multiplex PCR. The sample lists approximately 70,000 clones, about 89% occurring once. J was trimmed by 5 bases and V by 2 bases; bases with no gene match: 4. The CDR3 totals 14 residues. Germline assignment: CDR1 SGHNT and CDR2 YYREEE (reference sequence). The chain employs TRBV5-4 and TRBJ2-4, with 7 bases fitting TRBD1. This receptor was obtained from a female donor with multiple sclerosis, enrolled in a pregnancy study. The sample in question was CD4+ T cells from peripheral blood mononuclear cells, obtained before pregnancy. DNA for the CDR3: TGTGCCAGCAGCTTCGAGGGGGCGGAAAACATTCAGTACTTC. It translates to CASSFEGAENIQYF.